Following are 31 T cell receptor beta chains from one sample sequenced in a study of CD8 T cells in Susac syndrome. Random hexamers were used to reverse transcribe the RNA input (roughly 0.5 to 1 ug). TCRdb used MiXCR to reprocess the immunoSEQ multiplex PCR reads, holding one entry per CDR3 protein. This sample has approximately 200,000 distinct CDR3 sequences, with approximately 95% found just once. The sample was CD4+ T cells from PBMCs. The receptor set was obtained from a human donor with multiple sclerosis.

The chain has TRBV29-1 and TRBJ2-5, with D perhaps TRBD2 (7 bases). The length of the CDR3 is 12 residues. Germline V lookup: CDR1 SQVTM, CDR2 ANQGSEA. V gave up 7 bases and J gave up 2 bases, with 11 bases separating them. The CDR3 DNA follows: TGCAGCGGGGAGGGGGGTCAAGAGACCCAGTACTTC. Encoded protein: CSGEGGQETQYF.

The J gene is TRBJ1-4, the V gene TRBV29-1, with 10 bases lining up with TRBD1. With 4 bases clipped from V and 8 bases from J, the junction kept 4 bases outside the gene matches. This CDR3 comprises 13 residues. The germline gives CDR1 SQVTM, CDR2 ANQGSEA. In DNA form, the CDR3 reads TGCAGCGTTGTGGACAGGGGGGGCGAAAAACTGTTTTTT. Protein: CSVVDRGGEKLFF.

V gene TRBV5-6 combines with J gene TRBJ2-7; possible D gene TRBD1, 5 bases. The CDR3 extends over 13 amino acids. Germline V lookup: CDR1 SGHDT, CDR2 YYEEEE. The ends were cut back, 2 bases at V and 6 bases at J, with 12 bases in the middle. CDR3 DNA: TGTGCCAGCAGCTTAGGGGCAGTCATCGAGCAGTACTTC. Amino acid sequence: CASSLGAVIEQYF.

J is TRBJ2-3 and V is TRBV20-1; D is possibly TRBD2 (7 bases). Germline loops: CDR1 DFQATT, CDR2 SNEGSKA (reference sequence). Trimming pared 6 bases from V and 1 base from J, leaving 17 bases between. This CDR3 is built from 15 residues. The CDR3 reads CSASRGADRTDTQYF. CDR3 nucleotide sequence: TGCAGTGCCAGCCGGGGGGCGGACCGCACAGATACGCAGTATTTT.

The chain employs TRBV24-1 and TRBJ2-3; D not resolved. The CDR3 loop spans 13 amino acids. The germline V and J ends were trimmed by 6 bases and 3 bases, with 9 bases remaining between them. Germline CDR1 and CDR2: KGHDR and SFDVKD. The CDR3 sequence: CATSSKRTDTQYF. As DNA, the CDR3 is TGTGCCACCAGTAGTAAGAGGACAGATACGCAGTATTTT.

This sequence joins TRBV29-1 and TRBJ2-5, with D perhaps matching TRBD2 (7 bases). The CDR3 loop spans 14 amino acids. Germline loops: CDR1 SQVTM, CDR2 ANQGSEA. V was clipped by 3 bases and J by 5 bases, with 16 bases between them. CDR3 residues: CSVDSGGGSETQYF. In nucleotides, the CDR3 is TGCAGCGTTGATAGTGGGGGGGGCTCGGAGACCCAGTACTTC.

The CDR3 sequence: CASSLTSGLDYEQYV. Here the CDR3 DNA reads TGCGCCAGCAGCTTGACTAGCGGTTTAGACTACGAGCAGTACGTC. This chain joins TRBV5-1 and TRBJ2-7; 8 bases match TRBD2. This CDR3 is 15 amino acids long. Trimming at V came to 1 base and at J to 3 bases, leaving 6 bases not matched to a gene. Germline V gives CDR1 SGHRS, CDR2 YFSETQ.

The chain joins TRBV6-1 to TRBJ2-7; D is possibly TRBD1 or TRBD2 (5 bases each). Trimming removed 5 bases at V and 6 bases at J, with 23 bases between. There are 16 residues in the CDR3. Germline lookup yields CDR1 MNHNS and CDR2 SASEGT. The CDR3: CASSRGPGPSSTEQYV. The CDR3 nucleotides are TGTGCCAGCAGTCGCGGCCCGGGACCCAGTTCTACCGAGCAGTACGTC.

The rearrangement uses TRBV7-2 and TRBJ1-6; TRBD1 is a possible D gene (5 bases). This CDR3 is 15 amino acids long. V was cut by 1 base and J by 7 bases, with 11 bases left in between. Germline CDR1 reads SGHTA; CDR2 reads FQGNSA. DNA for the CDR3: TGTGCCAGCAGCTTAGAGGGGACGGGGAATTCACCCCTCCACTTT. This translates into CASSLEGTGNSPLHF.

J is TRBJ2-1 and V is TRBV20-1; D unresolved. Per germline, CDR1 DFQATT and CDR2 SNEGSKA (reference sequence). The CDR3 extends over 12 amino acids. V lost 6 bases and J lost 5, with 11 bases in between. CDR3 residues: CSARRVHNEQFF. The DNA for the CDR3 is TGCAGTGCCCGTAGAGTCCACAATGAGCAGTTCTTC.

The chain couples TRBV3-1 to TRBJ1-4, with unresolved D. This CDR3 is built from 12 residues. Germline CDR1 is LGHDT and CDR2 is YNNKEL (reference sequence). Deletions cut 0 bases from V and 6 bases from J, with 2 bases between. The CDR3 DNA follows: TGTGCCAGCAGCCAAGAGGATGAAAAACTGTTTTTT. Translating it yields CASSQEDEKLFF.

CDR3 sequence: CASSEGLAGGPQFF. In DNA form, the CDR3 reads TGTGCCAGCAGTGAGGGACTAGCGGGGGGGCCCCAGTTCTTC. The V gene is TRBV27, the J gene TRBJ2-1; 16 nucleotides align to TRBD2. The junction had 5 bases not matched to a gene; V was cut back by 5 bases and J by 13 bases. Germline V gene lookup returns CDR1 MNHEY and CDR2 SMNVEV (reference sequence). This CDR3 comprises 14 residues.

The rearrangement links TRBV20-1 to TRBJ1-1; D not certain. Trimming pared 3 bases from V and 0 bases from J, leaving 5 bases between. The CDR3 spans 12 residues. In germline, CDR1 is DFQATT, CDR2 SNEGSKA (reference sequence). The CDR3 spells CSASSMNTEAFF. The CDR3 bases are TGCAGTGCTAGCAGCATGAACACTGAAGCTTTCTTT.

The chain links TRBV7-9 to TRBJ1-1; D possibly corresponds to TRBD1 (5 bases). The CDR3 runs to 14 residues. CDR1 SEHNR and CDR2 FQNEAQ come from the germline V gene (reference sequence). Trimming removed 5 bases at V and 1 base at J, with 11 bases between. The CDR3, as DNA: TGTGCCAGCAGCCAGGGACGGGAGAACACTGAAGCTTTCTTT. It yields the protein CASSQGRENTEAFF.

This chain connects TRBV12-3 or TRBV12-4 to TRBJ2-3; D gene ambiguous. This CDR3 region has 13 residues. V was clipped by 6 bases and J by 3 bases, with 10 bases between them. CDR3: CASRAPGTDTQYF. As DNA, the CDR3 is TGTGCCAGCAGGGCCCCTGGGACAGATACGCAGTATTTT.

The chain is built from TRBV20-1 and TRBJ2-3, with 8 bases aligning to TRBD2. Germline assignment: CDR1 DFQATT and CDR2 SNEGSKA (reference sequence). The V gene end was trimmed by 3 bases and the J gene end by 0 bases; junction bases not matched to a gene: 8. This CDR3 is built from 16 residues. The CDR3 DNA follows: TGCAGTGCTAGGGCGGACCGGGGGGGCAGCACAGATACGCAGTATTTT. It specifies CSARADRGGSTDTQYF.

CDR3 DNA sequence: TGTGCCAGCAGCTTAGGGGGGAGTCCATCGGAAAAACTGTTTTTT. Its protein is CASSLGGSPSEKLFF. This chain uses TRBV7-9 with TRBJ1-4; tentative D call: TRBD1 (5 bases). The CDR3 length is 15 residues. Germline CDR1 and CDR2: SEHNR and FQNEAQ (reference sequence). V gave up 1 base and J gave up 8 bases, with 14 bases separating them.

Only one count was recorded for this clonotype. V gene TRBV28 combines with J gene TRBJ2-5; D is unresolved. Between the trimmed V and J ends, which lost 1 base and 5 bases, there was a span of 8 bases. The CDR3 is 13 residues long. Germline values: CDR1 MDHEN, CDR2 SYDVKM. CDR3 region: CASSLSPRETQYF. The CDR3 DNA reads TGTGCCAGCAGTTTATCCCCCAGGGAGACCCAGTACTTC.

The genes are TRBV12-5 and TRBJ2-6; no reliable D call. The CDR3 has 13 residues. Germline V gene lookup returns CDR1 LGHNT and CDR2 FRNRAP. V was trimmed by 3 bases and J by 0 bases, leaving 0 bases between them. The CDR3 DNA reads as TGTGCTAGTGGTTTCTCTGGGGCCAACGTCCTGACTTTC. Protein: CASGFSGANVLTF.

The chain links TRBV5-1 to TRBJ1-2, with D perhaps TRBD1 (6 bases). The germline V and J ends were trimmed by 0 bases and 3 bases, with 12 bases remaining between them. CDR1 is SGHRS and CDR2 is YFSETQ in the germline V gene. The CDR3 runs to 15 residues. In nucleotides, the CDR3 is TGCGCCAGCAGCTTGGTTCCAGGGGCTGACTATGGCTACACCTTC. Amino acids: CASSLVPGADYGYTF.

The rearrangement links TRBV20-1 to TRBJ2-7; 8 bases are a match to TRBD1. The CDR3 is made up of 15 amino acids. The trim removed 1 base at V and 2 bases at J, leaving 7 bases unmatched. CDR1 and CDR2 from the germline V gene are DFQATT and SNEGSKA (reference sequence). CDR3 sequence: CSARAPDRGPYEQYF. The CDR3 bases are TGCAGTGCTAGAGCTCCCGACAGGGGACCCTACGAGCAGTACTTC.

The rearrangement links TRBV10-2 to TRBJ1-6, with a possible D match to TRBD1 (6 bases). V shed 10 bases and J shed 7 bases, with 14 bases lying between them. Per germline, CDR1 WSHSY and CDR2 SAAADI. The CDR3 runs to 13 residues. CDR3 sequence (DNA): TGCGCCACCAGGACAGAGCTGAATTCACCCCTCCACTTT. Translation gives CATRTELNSPLHF.

The genes are TRBV11-2 and TRBJ2-2, with D possibly called TRBD1 or TRBD2 (5 bases each). Germline-derived CDR1 and CDR2 are SGHAT and FQNNGV. The CDR3 spans 17 residues. Trimming shortened V by 4 bases and J by 1 base, and 16 bases separated the two germline ends. CDR3 nucleotides: TGTGCCAGCAGCTCCGTCGCCGGGACCCAGAACACCGGGGAGCTGTTTTTT. Protein: CASSSVAGTQNTGELFF.

This clonotype was observed once. The chain uses TRBV5-1 and TRBJ2-1; 8 nucleotides agree with TRBD1. The germline CDR1 and CDR2 sequences are SGHRS and YFSETQ. Unmatched junction bases numbered 6, after V lost 5 bases and J lost 8 bases. The CDR3 has 13 residues. The CDR3 DNA is TGCGCCAGCAGGCGGGCAGGGGGCGATGAGCAGTTCTTC. This translates into CASRRAGGDEQFF.

The chain recombines TRBV7-3 with TRBJ2-2; D may correspond to TRBD1 or TRBD2 (6 bases each). The CDR3 covers 16 residues. The V end lost 5 bases, the J end lost 7 bases, and 20 bases lay between the germline ends. CDR1 is SGHTA and CDR2 is FQGTGA in the germline V gene. This chain's CDR3 is CASSAGGGPHGGELFF. CDR3 bases: TGTGCCAGCAGCGCCGGGGGCGGGCCCCATGGCGGGGAGCTGTTTTTT.

The CDR3 DNA reads as TGTGCTAGCGGTGGGCAGACGAACACTGAAGCTTTCTTT. Its translation is CASGGQTNTEAFF. The rearrangement uses TRBV7-8 and TRBJ1-1; D gene ambiguous. The CDR3 totals 13 residues. CDR1 is SGHVS, CDR2 FQNEAQ, per germline. The full variable domain, its missing parts supplied by reference TRBV7-8 and TRBJ1-1, is GAGVSQSPRYKVAKRGQDVALRCDPISGHVSLFWYQQALGQGPEFLTYFQNEAQLDKSGLPSDRFFAERPEGSVSTLKIQRTQQEDSAVYLCASGGQTNTEAFFGQGTRLTVV.

The count of this clonotype is one. The V call is TRBV9, the J call TRBJ2-2; 7 bases agree with TRBD2. CDR1 and CDR2 from the germline V gene are SGDLS and YYNGEE. The CDR3 runs 15 residues. V shed 3 bases, J shed 4 bases, and the junction held 6 bases outside the gene matches. The CDR3 loop reads CASSAGGRFTGELFF. The CDR3 DNA follows: TGTGCCAGCAGCGCGGGGGGAAGGTTCACCGGGGAGCTGTTTTTT.

CDR3 residues: CASSPGRMGQGAWNEQYF. In DNA, the CDR3 is TGTGCCAGCAGTCCCGGTAGGATGGGACAGGGGGCATGGAACGAGCAGTACTTC. The chain links TRBV9 to TRBJ2-7, with 12 nucleotides matching TRBD1. The CDR3 loop spans 18 amino acids. Germline trimming cut 5 bases from V and 5 bases from J; bases unmatched to any gene: 17. Germline CDR1 SGDLS, CDR2 YYNGEE.

The chain joins TRBV30 to TRBJ1-2, with D perhaps matching TRBD1 (5 bases). The germline V gene encodes CDR1 GTSNPN and CDR2 SVGIG (reference sequence). CDR3 length: 13 amino acids. With 2 bases removed from V and 8 bases from J, the gap between germline ends came to 15 bases. The chain's CDR3 is CAWSRSGGSGYTF. The CDR3 region has the DNA TGTGCCTGGAGTAGGTCCGGGGGGAGCGGCTACACCTTC.

The chain carries TRBV5-4 and TRBJ2-5, with D unresolved. This CDR3 has 13 residues. Per germline, CDR1 SGHNT and CDR2 YYREEE (reference sequence). With 4 bases removed from V and 5 bases from J, the gap between germline ends came to 12 bases. In nucleotides, the CDR3 is TGTGCCAGCAGCCCCGAAGGGCAGGAGACCCAGTACTTC. It is translated as CASSPEGQETQYF.

This rearrangement joins TRBV29-1 to TRBJ2-7; D may be TRBD2 (6 bases). Germline lookup yields CDR1 SQVTM and CDR2 ANQGSEA. The CDR3 covers 11 residues. Trimming pared 6 bases from V and 3 bases from J, leaving 9 bases between. CDR3 region: CSVQDYYEQYF. The CDR3 DNA sequence: TGCAGCGTCCAGGACTACTACGAGCAGTACTTC.